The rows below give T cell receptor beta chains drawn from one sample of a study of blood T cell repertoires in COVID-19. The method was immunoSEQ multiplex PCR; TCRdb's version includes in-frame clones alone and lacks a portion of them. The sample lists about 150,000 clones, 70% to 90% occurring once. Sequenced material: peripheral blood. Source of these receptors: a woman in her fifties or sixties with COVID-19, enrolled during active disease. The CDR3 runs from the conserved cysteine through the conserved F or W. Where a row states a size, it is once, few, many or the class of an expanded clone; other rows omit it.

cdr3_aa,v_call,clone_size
CSVALANEQYF,TRBV29-1,-
CASSILLGLEQFF,TRBV19,-
CASSLRVNTEAFF,TRBV5-4,-
CASSLDSYYEQYF,TRBV18,-
CSVGTGETEAFF,TRBV29-1,-
CASSKVGRCRYGYTF,TRBV21-1,-
CASSQDGVEGAGGYTF,TRBV4-1,-
CASSIAPGGEQYF,TRBV19,-
CASSVGLQGFEKLFF,TRBV9,-
CASSASTGAPPQHF,TRBV19,few
CASSQVRGLGNNEQFF,TRBV14,-
CATSDPRQGAETQYF,TRBV24-1,-
CAWGERVYTDTQYF,TRBV30,-
CASSLGVSGNEQFF,TRBV5-1,-
CASRGGQGSAGTEAFF,TRBV19,-
CASRDGTSGSTDTQYF,TRBV6-6,-
CASSLNILGDTEAFF,TRBV7-3,-
CASSGRTENNQPQHF,TRBV2,-
CASSQDYIAQPQHF,TRBV4-1,-
CASSQNLGSYGYTF,TRBV3-1/TRBV3-2,-
CASGLTSLETQYF,TRBV12-5,-
CASRADGGNTEAFF,TRBV2,-
CASSAGGQVITEAFF,TRBV5-1,once
CASSPGTSGRASYNEQFF,TRBV6-6,few
CASSLREDRLNSPLHF,TRBV5-1,-
CASSPQEAKQPQHF,TRBV18,-
CASGLTGGVGGNTIYF,TRBV12-5,-
CASSSVPQQTGSGNTIYF,TRBV5-1,-
CASSYGRRNTEAFF,TRBV6-6,-
CASEPNGGGEQYF,TRBV5-1,few
CASRPVTGGSNYGYTF,TRBV5-1,-
CASSQVRSRTGELFF,TRBV3-1/TRBV3-2,-
CASSPRTTGRANYGYTF,TRBV18,-
CATSRDSGGGSYNEQFF,TRBV15,once
CATSRGDWGGGGYTF,TRBV15,-
CASSPGLAGWTDTQYF,TRBV5-1,-
CAWSVLQETQYF,TRBV30,-
CAWGPGGDLSETQYF,TRBV30,few
CASTPGQEINEQFF,TRBV6-5,-
CASSPRDRDLANQPQHF,TRBV19,-
CASSRLAGPSYEQYF,TRBV3-1/TRBV3-2,once
CASSPRGGTSGISHNEQFF,TRBV6-6,-
CASTLEGVSSYEQYF,TRBV6-5,-
CASSYRRGNSYNEQFF,TRBV6-2/TRBV6-3,once